Sequencing of this TCR beta chain was carried out in a study of T cell changes during pregnancy in multiple sclerosis. This CDR3 has 13 amino acids. Per germline, CDR1 SGDLS and CDR2 YYNGEE. V lost 3 bases and J 6 bases, leaving 11 bases between the germline ends. Some clones are missing from TCRdb's copy, which holds only in-frame ones; the method was immunoSEQ multiplex PCR. The sample lists under 75,000 clones, 80% to 95% occurring once. This chain uses TRBV9 with TRBJ2-3; possibly TRBD1 for D (6 bases). This clonotype originated in a female donor with multiple sclerosis, enrolled in a pregnancy study. The material was CD4+ T cells from peripheral blood mononuclear cells, obtained after pregnancy. CDR3 sequence reads: CASSATGFDTQYF. The CDR3 region has the DNA TGTGCCAGCAGCGCTACAGGGTTTGATACGCAGTATTTT.